This record concerns one TCR beta chain sequence. Its antigen is as yet unknown. CDR1 is MNHNY, CDR2 SVGAGI, per germline (reference sequence). The CDR3 has 13 residues. Trimming pared 6 bases from V and 4 bases from J, leaving 12 bases between. The sample is drawn from a study of T cell responses to AZD1222 COVID-19 vaccine. Study-wide results and caveats: The study reported that nearly half of spike-specific TCRs target unmutated variant regions. Females made up more of the donors, who were largely white British, and clonal diversity may have come out too low.

Using immunoSEQ multiplex PCR, the repertoire was profiled, and TCRdb retains in-frame clones only, with some absent. The data show some 120,000 clones, approximately 85% seen once. The source is an adult in good health. The V and J genes are TRBV6-6 and TRBJ1-2; D is unclear. Sequencing was performed on peripheral blood, taken on day 0 of AZD1222 vaccination. The CDR3 DNA follows: TGTGCCAGCAGAGAGGACCAGGCCTATGGCTACACCTTC. Translated, it gives CASREDQAYGYTF.